The entry that follows covers one T cell receptor (beta chain) sequence. This specimen comes from a study of blood T cell repertoires in COVID-19. At the level of the study: PBMCs, B-cell-depleted T cells, or T cells were the source of the cDNA or gDNA that made up the material.

Authors' processing steps: Amplification of reference gene primers provided the estimated nucleated cell counts. Generated by immunoSEQ multiplex PCR, the TCRdb table keeps only in-frame clones and is missing some. The DNA was the basis for D and trimming; V, J and clone size are from that table. This table holds 25,000 to 30,000 clones, approximately 81% found once. CDR1 MGHDK and CDR2 SYGVNS come from the germline V gene. The CDR3 is 11 amino acids. The V gene lost 5 bases and the J gene lost 9 bases, with 11 bases spanning the gap. This TCR came from a woman aged 60-75 years with acute or convalescent COVID-19. The sample consisted of peripheral blood. The rearrangement joins TRBV25-1 to TRBJ2-7; D is possibly TRBD1 (5 bases). The CDR3 here is CASSSHRGQYF. In nucleotides, the CDR3 is TGTGCCAGCAGTAGTCATAGGGGGCAGTACTTC.